The clone carrying this T cell receptor (beta chain) was picked up a small number of times. Antigen unknown. The data belong to a study of T cells in Graves' hyperthyroidism and ophthalmopathy. Findings of the study overall: With a median lead of around 6.7 months before onset, the model predicted ophthalmopathy. Most expanded thyroid clonotypes above 0.001 recurred in blood. In simple terms, a model built on 13 V-J features told ophthalmopathy apart from stable hyperthyroidism.

RNA transcripts yielded amplified TCR beta CDR3 regions. In the first-round RT-PCR of the TCR CDR3, the HTBI primer set was used. From the multiplex PCR reads, TCRdb called clonotypes with MiXCR, one entry per CDR3 protein. There are 480,000 or so distinct CDR3 sequences in the sample; about 45% occur only once, and about two fifths lies in the top ten. The CDR3 is 14 residues long. Losses at the gene ends were 4 bases for V and 4 bases for J; bases not matched to a gene: 2. CDR1 and CDR2 from the germline V gene are ENHRY and SYGVKD. Orbital computed tomography, thyroid ultrasound, serum thyroxine and TRAb, and clinical symptoms together informed the diagnoses.

J is TRBJ2-2 and V is TRBV10-3; 8 bases align to TRBD2. The receptor was derived from an adult woman with Graves' disease, either hyperthyroidism or ophthalmopathy (not recorded which). The sequenced material came from peripheral blood or thyroid tissue (not recorded which). In DNA form, the CDR3 reads TGTGCCATCAGTGGTAGCGGGATCACCGGGGAGCTGTTTTTT. This sequence encodes CAISGSGITGELFF.